This TCR beta chain derives from a study of response to subunit inactivated influenza vaccine. Using its own MiXCR run on the RT-PCR reads, TCRdb lists one record per CDR3 protein. The sample carries hundreds of thousands of distinct CDR3 sequences, around 11% recorded once. Germline V lookup: CDR1 MNHNS, CDR2 SASEGT. The length of the CDR3 is 15 residues. V was pared by 2 bases and J by 2 bases, with 9 bases between. The same sample was also studied in work on T cells expressing NK-cell markers. As that report states: cDNA encoding TCR beta was synthesized via 5'RACE template switching incorporating UMIs. Seven donors tested HCMV-seropositive and one tested seronegative among the eight sequenced.

The chain couples TRBV6-1 to TRBJ2-2; D tentatively reads TRBD1 or TRBD2 (5 bases each). This specimen consisted of PBMCs from blood, obtained on the day of vaccination. The source is a man aged 50 or older who received an inactivated influenza vaccine. This CDR3 is CASSESGANTGELFF. DNA of the CDR3: TGTGCCAGCAGTGAATCCGGGGCCAACACCGGGGAGCTGTTTTTT.